These 10 T cell receptor beta chains came from one sample sequenced in a study of Graves' ophthalmopathy and Graves' hyperthyroidism. CDR3 regions of TCR beta were amplified from RNA transcripts. First-round RT-PCR used HTBI primers; second-round multiplex PCR followed. TCRdb ran MiXCR on the multiplex PCR reads and lists one entry per CDR3 protein. This sample has more than 1,000,000 distinct CDR3 sequences, with about 38% found just once. Source material: peripheral blood or thyroid tissue (not recorded which). All receptors come from an adult man with Graves' hyperthyroidism.

This clonotype was seen ten or more times. The gene calls are TRBV5-1 and TRBJ1-1; D possibly corresponds to TRBD1 (6 bases). This CDR3 region has 13 residues. The germline gives CDR1 SGHRS, CDR2 YFSETQ. V shed 3 bases and J shed 9 bases, with 15 bases lying between them. CDR3 loop: CASSSAGDAKAFF. The CDR3, as DNA: TGCGCCAGCAGCTCTGCAGGGGACGCAAAAGCTTTCTTT. The whole variable domain, remainder taken from reference TRBV5-1 and TRBJ1-1, is KAGVTQTPRYLIKTRGQQVTLSCSPISGHRSVSWYQQTPGQGLQFLFEYFSETQRNKGNFPGRFSGRQFSNSRSEMNVSTLELGDSALYLCASSSAGDAKAFFGQGTRLTVV.

This clonotype was recorded a few times. The chain is built from TRBV7-8 and TRBJ1-6; TRBD1 aligns across 11 bases. The CDR3 consists of 15 residues. The J segment lost 10 bases and the V segment lost 4 bases, leaving 6 bases of the junction unmatched. Germline lookup yields CDR1 SGHVS and CDR2 FQNEAQ. CDR3 sequence reads: CASSYGQGAESPLHF. Written as DNA, the CDR3 is TGTGCCAGCAGCTACGGACAGGGGGCTGAGTCACCCCTCCACTTT.

The CDR3 region is CASSLFERTGTYEQYF. The CDR3 DNA reads TGTGCCAGCAGCTTGTTCGAGCGGACAGGGACCTACGAGCAGTACTTC. J is TRBJ2-7 and V is TRBV5-6; 8 bases align to TRBD1. The length of the CDR3 is 16 residues. Trimming took 1 base from V and 2 from J; bases not matched to a gene: 8. Germline CDR1 SGHDT, CDR2 YYEEEE.

This clonotype has a handful of counts. J is TRBJ2-7 and V is TRBV4-1; D uncertain. CDR3 length equals 12 residues. CDR1 is MGHRA and CDR2 is YSYEKL in the germline V gene. Trimming took off 8 bases at V and 4 bases at J, with 12 bases between the two ends. This CDR3 reads CASVVTNYEQYF. The CDR3 region has the DNA TGCGCCAGCGTTGTTACGAATTACGAGCAGTACTTC.

Many counts were recorded for this clonotype. The V and J genes are TRBV19 and TRBJ1-6; D is uncertain. CDR1 and CDR2 (germline): LNHDA, SQIVND (reference sequence). This CDR3 is built from 14 residues. The V gene lost 11 bases and the J gene lost 5 bases, with 16 bases spanning the gap. CDR3 region: CAPPSLSDNSPLHF. CDR3 DNA sequence: TGTGCCCCCCCGTCACTATCTGATAATTCACCCCTCCACTTT.

This rearrangement joins TRBV15 to TRBJ1-5, with D perhaps matching TRBD1 (5 bases). The V gene's germline CDR1 is LNHNV and CDR2 YYDKDF (reference sequence). The ends were cut back, 3 bases at V and 6 bases at J, with 15 bases in the middle. The length of the CDR3 is 15 residues. Written as DNA, the CDR3 is TGTGCCACCAGCAGCAAGGGGCAGGGCAGTCAGCCCCAGCATTTT. Protein product: CATSSKGQGSQPQHF.

This clonotype occurred once. This chain uses TRBV7-3 with TRBJ1-5, with D unresolved. In germline, CDR1 is SGHTA, CDR2 FQGTGA. The V gene lost 2 bases and the J gene lost 11 bases, with 10 bases spanning the gap. This CDR3 spans 12 amino acids. For the CDR3, the DNA is TGTGCCAGCAGCTTAGGCGGGAGGGCCCAGCATTTT. This codes for CASSLGGRAQHF.

The chain has TRBV11-2 and TRBJ2-5; 8 bases align to TRBD1. The germline CDR1 and CDR2 sequences are SGHAT and FQNNGV. J was trimmed by 0 bases and V by 2 bases; bases with no gene match: 5. There are 16 residues in the CDR3. The CDR3 loop reads CASSLPGQGYQETQYF. The CDR3 DNA is TGTGCCAGCAGCTTACCCGGACAGGGCTACCAAGAGACCCAGTACTTC.

This clonotype came up once. A much larger clone lies a single base off, so this may be a read error. V gene TRBV29-1 combines with J gene TRBJ2-5, with 14 bases matching TRBD2. The V gene end was trimmed by 8 bases and the J gene end by 7 bases; junction bases not matched to a gene: 9. Germline CDR1 and CDR2: SQVTM and ANQGSEA. This CDR3 comprises 14 residues. CDR3 nucleotides: TGCAGCATCGAGGGACTAGCGGGAGCAGGGACCCAGTACTTC. Protein product: CSIEGLAGAGTQYF.

In this sample, this clonotype turned up a few times. This chain joins TRBV11-2 and TRBJ1-2, with a possible D match to TRBD1 (5 bases). Germline CDR1 SGHAT, CDR2 FQNNGV. This CDR3 is 14 amino acids long. Trimming removed 1 base from V and 4 bases from J, with 10 bases in between. The CDR3 reads CASSLGGWGYGYTF. The CDR3 nucleotides read TGTGCCAGCAGCTTAGGGGGGTGGGGCTATGGCTACACCTTC.